This T cell receptor (beta chain) was recovered during a study of spatial heterogeneity in lung cancer. Across the whole study: Across the raw uncorrected reads, a unique TCR and UMI combination was observed, on average, more than ten times. Overall study results and limits: Ubiquitous expanded tumor TCRs showed up in blood more at resection than follow-up.

TCRdb re-analysed the 5' RACE reads in MiXCR, keeping a single row per CDR3 protein. The sample comprises some 4,100 distinct CDR3 sequences, approximately 25% of which are singletons, and about a quarter rests with the top ten. Time point denoted: sample taken at primary tumor resection. Material for sequencing was whole RNA from tumor, nontumor lung or frozen PBMC, left unsorted. Samples came from roughly 70 TRACERx patients with untreated early-stage lung cancer. On this clonotype itself: No antigen is known for it. The library was prepared for alpha chains; this beta chain is a stray read, so its frequency means little.

Germline CDR1 SGHAT, CDR2 FQNNGV. Trimming removed 4 bases at V and 5 bases at J, with 18 bases between. The CDR3 covers 15 residues. This clonotype originated in a female donor with early-stage non-small cell lung cancer. The sample in question was PBMCs, obtained at surgery. The chain joins TRBV11-2 to TRBJ2-7, with D perhaps TRBD2 (6 bases). The DNA of the CDR3 is TGTGCCAGCAGCTCCCGGGAGATCCTGAAGGACGAGCAGTACTTC. Protein sequence: CASSSREILKDEQYF. Complete variable domain (other parts from reference TRBV11-2 and TRBJ2-7): EAGVAQSPRYKIIEKRQSVAFWCNPISGHATLYWYQQILGQGPKLLIQFQNNGVVDDSQLPKDRFSAERLKGVDSTLKIQPAKLEDSAVYLCASSSREILKDEQYFGPGTRLTVT.